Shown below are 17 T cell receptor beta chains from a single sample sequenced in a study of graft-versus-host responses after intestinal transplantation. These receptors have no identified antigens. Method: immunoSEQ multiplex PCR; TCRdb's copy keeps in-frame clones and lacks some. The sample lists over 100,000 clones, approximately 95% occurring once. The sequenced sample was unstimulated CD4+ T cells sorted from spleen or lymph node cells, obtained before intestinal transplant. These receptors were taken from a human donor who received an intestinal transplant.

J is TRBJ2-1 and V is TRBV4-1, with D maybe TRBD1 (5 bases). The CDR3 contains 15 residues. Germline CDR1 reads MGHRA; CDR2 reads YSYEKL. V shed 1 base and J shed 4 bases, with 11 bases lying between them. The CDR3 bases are TGCGCCAGCAGCCAAGTGGGGCAGGAGTACAATGAGCAGTTCTTC. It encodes CASSQVGQEYNEQFF.

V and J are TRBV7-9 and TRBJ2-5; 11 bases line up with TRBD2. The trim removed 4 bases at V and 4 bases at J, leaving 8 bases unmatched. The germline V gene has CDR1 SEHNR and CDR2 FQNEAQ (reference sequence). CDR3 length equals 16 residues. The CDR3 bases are TGTGCCAGCAGCTATAGCGGGAGGGCCGGTCGAGAGACCCAGTACTTC. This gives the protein CASSYSGRAGRETQYF.

Here the CDR3 DNA reads TGTGCCAGCAGCTTAGCCAGGGGAGGTGGTGAAAAACTGTTTTTT. Protein: CASSLARGGGEKLFF. This sequence joins TRBV7-9 and TRBJ1-4; D perhaps matches TRBD1 (6 bases). V lost 0 bases to trimming and J lost 7 bases, with 12 bases between them. The CDR3 is 15 residues long. The germline V gene has CDR1 SEHNR and CDR2 FQNEAQ (reference sequence). Full variable domain (missing parts from reference TRBV7-9 and TRBJ1-4): DTGVSQNPRHKITKRGQNVTFRCDPISEHNRLYWYRQTLGQGPEFLTYFQNEAQLEKSRLLSDRFSAERPKGSFSTLEIQRTEQGDSAMYLCASSLARGGGEKLFFGSGTQLSVL.

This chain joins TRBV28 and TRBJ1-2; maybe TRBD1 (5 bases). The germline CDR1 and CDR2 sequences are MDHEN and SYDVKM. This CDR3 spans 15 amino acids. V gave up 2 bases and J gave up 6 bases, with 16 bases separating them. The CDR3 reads CASSLDPIQGNGYTF. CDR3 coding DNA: TGTGCCAGCAGTTTAGACCCCATCCAGGGAAATGGCTACACCTTC.

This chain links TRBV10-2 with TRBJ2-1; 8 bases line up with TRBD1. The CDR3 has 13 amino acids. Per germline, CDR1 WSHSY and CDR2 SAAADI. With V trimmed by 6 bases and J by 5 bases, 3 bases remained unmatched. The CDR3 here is CASRGTGHNEQFF. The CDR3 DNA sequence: TGCGCCAGCAGGGGGACAGGCCACAATGAGCAGTTCTTC.

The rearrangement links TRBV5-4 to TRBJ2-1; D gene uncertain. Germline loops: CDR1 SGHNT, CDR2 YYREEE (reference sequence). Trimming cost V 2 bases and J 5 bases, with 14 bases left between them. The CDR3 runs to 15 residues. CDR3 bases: TGTGCCAGCAGCTTACGCAACGACGCCCACAATGAGCAGTTCTTC. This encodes CASSLRNDAHNEQFF.

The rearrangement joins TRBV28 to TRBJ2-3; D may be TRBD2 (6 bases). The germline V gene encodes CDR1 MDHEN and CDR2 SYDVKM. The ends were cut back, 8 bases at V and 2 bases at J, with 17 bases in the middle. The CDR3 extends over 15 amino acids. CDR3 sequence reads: CASDTLREVTDTQYF. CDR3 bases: TGTGCCAGCGATACCCTCAGGGAGGTCACAGATACGCAGTATTTT.

The CDR3 coding sequence is TGTGCCAGCAGTGAACCGCGACTCGGCACAGATACGCAGTATTTT. Translated, it gives CASSEPRLGTDTQYF. The J gene is TRBJ2-3, the V gene TRBV2; no definite D call. Trimming took off 2 bases at V and 1 base at J, with 10 bases between the two ends. The CDR3 runs 15 residues. From germline, CDR1 is SNHLY and CDR2 FYNNEI.

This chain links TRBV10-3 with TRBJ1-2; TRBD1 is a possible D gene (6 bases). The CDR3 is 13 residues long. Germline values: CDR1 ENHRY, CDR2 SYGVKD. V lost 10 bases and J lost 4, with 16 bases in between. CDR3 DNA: TGTGCCACCATCAAAGGGGGGGGCTATGGCTACACCTTC. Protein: CATIKGGGYGYTF.

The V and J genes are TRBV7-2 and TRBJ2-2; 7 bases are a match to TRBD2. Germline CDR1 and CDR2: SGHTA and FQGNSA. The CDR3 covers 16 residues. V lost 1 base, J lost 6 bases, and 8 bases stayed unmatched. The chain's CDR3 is CASSLVGGRAPGELFF. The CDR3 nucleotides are TGTGCCAGCAGCTTAGTGGGAGGGAGGGCACCCGGGGAGCTGTTTTTT.

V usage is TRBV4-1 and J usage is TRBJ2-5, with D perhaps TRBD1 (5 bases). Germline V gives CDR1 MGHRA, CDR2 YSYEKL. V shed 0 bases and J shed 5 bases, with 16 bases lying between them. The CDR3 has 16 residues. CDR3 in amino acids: CASSQDRGSKSETQYF. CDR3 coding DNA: TGCGCCAGCAGCCAAGATAGGGGATCCAAATCGGAGACCCAGTACTTC.

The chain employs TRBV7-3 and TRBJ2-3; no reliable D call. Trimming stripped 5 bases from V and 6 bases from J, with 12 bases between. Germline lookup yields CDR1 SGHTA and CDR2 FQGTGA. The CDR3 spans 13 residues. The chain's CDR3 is CASSRMASDTQYF. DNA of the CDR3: TGTGCCAGCAGCCGCATGGCCTCCGATACGCAGTATTTT.

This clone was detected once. The CDR3 bases are TGTGCCAGCAGGGGAGATCTAGCGGGCACAGATACGCAGTATTTT. This sequence encodes CASRGDLAGTDTQYF. This chain links TRBV4-2 with TRBJ2-3; TRBD2 agrees at 7 bases. The CDR3 is 15 amino acids. Germline V gene lookup returns CDR1 LGHNA and CDR2 YNFKEQ. J was trimmed by 1 base and V by 6 bases; bases with no gene match: 7.

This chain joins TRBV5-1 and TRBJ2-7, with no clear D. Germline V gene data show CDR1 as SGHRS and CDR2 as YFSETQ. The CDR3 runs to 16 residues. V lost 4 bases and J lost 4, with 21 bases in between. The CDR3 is CASSHLPRASGYEQYF. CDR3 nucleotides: TGCGCCAGCAGCCACCTCCCGCGAGCTAGTGGTTACGAGCAGTACTTC.

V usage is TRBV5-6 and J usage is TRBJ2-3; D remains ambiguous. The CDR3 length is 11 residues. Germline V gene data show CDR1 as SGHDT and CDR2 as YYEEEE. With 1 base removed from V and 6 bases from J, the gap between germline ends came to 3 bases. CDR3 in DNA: TGTGCCAGCAGCTTGAGGGATACGCAGTATTTT. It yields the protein CASSLRDTQYF.

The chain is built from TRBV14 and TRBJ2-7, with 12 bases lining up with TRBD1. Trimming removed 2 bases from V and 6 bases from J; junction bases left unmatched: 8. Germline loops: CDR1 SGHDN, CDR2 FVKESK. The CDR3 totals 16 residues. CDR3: CASSQKFGTGGGEQYF. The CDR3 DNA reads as TGTGCCAGCAGCCAAAAGTTCGGGACAGGGGGCGGCGAGCAGTACTTC.

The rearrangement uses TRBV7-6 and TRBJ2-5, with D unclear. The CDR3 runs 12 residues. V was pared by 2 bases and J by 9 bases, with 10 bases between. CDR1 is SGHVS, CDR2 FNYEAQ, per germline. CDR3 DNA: TGTGCCAGCAGCTTAATTTTTGAAGCCCAGTACTTC. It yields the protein CASSLIFEAQYF.